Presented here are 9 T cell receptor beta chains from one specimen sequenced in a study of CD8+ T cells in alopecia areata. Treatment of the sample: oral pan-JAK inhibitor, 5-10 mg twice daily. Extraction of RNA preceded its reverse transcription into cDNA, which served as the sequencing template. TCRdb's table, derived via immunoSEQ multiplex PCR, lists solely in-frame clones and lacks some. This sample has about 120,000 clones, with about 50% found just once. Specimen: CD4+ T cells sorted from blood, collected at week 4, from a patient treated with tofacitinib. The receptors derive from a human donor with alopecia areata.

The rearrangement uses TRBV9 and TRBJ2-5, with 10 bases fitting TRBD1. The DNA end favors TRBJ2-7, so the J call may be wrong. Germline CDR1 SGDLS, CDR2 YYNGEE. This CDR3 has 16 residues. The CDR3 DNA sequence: TGTGCCAGCAGCGTCGTCCCGGGACAGGGGCTCTACGAGCAGTACTTC. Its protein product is CASSVVPGQGLYEQYF.

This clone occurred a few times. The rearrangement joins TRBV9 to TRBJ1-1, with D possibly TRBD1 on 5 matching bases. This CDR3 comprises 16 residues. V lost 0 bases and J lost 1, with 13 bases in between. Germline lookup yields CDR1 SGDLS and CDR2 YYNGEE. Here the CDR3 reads CASSVAPLTANTEAFF. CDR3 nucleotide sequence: TGTGCCAGCAGCGTAGCCCCATTGACAGCGAACACTGAAGCTTTCTTT.

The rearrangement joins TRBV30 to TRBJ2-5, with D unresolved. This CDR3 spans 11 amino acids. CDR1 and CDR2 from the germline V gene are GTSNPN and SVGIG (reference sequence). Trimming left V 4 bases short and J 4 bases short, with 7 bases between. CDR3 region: CAWMNRETQYF. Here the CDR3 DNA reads TGTGCCTGGATGAATAGAGAGACCCAGTACTTC.

The CDR3: CAWSYRGNTEAFF. DNA for the CDR3: TGTGCCTGGAGTTACCGGGGGAACACTGAAGCTTTCTTT. The chain links TRBV30 to TRBJ1-1; D not resolved. Germline CDR1 is GTSNPN and CDR2 is SVGIG (reference sequence). The CDR3 consists of 13 residues. Trimming cost V 2 bases and J 1 base, with 8 bases left between them.

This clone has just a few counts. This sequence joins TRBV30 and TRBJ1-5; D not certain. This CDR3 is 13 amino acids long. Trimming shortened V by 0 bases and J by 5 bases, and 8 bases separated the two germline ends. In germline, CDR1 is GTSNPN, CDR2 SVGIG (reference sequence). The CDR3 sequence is CAWSVGTDQPQHF. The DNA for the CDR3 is TGTGCCTGGAGTGTCGGCACGGATCAGCCCCAGCATTTT.

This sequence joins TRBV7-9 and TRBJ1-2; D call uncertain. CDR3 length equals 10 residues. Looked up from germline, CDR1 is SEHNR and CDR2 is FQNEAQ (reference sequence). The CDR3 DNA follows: TGTGCAGGAGCTAACTATGGCTACACCTTC. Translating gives CAGANYGYTF. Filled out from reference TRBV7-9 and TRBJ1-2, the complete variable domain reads DTGVSQNPRHKITKRGQNVTFRCDPISEHNRLYWYRQTLGQGPEFLTYFQNEAQLEKSRLLSDRFSAERPKGSFSTLEIQRTEQGDSAMYLCAGANYGYTFGSGTRLTVV.

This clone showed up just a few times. CDR3 protein: CASSDPQMPGTSYEQYF. The CDR3 coding sequence is TGTGCCAGCAGTGACCCCCAGATGCCGGGGACCAGTTACGAGCAGTACTTC. The chain employs TRBV25-1 and TRBJ2-7; D may be TRBD1 or TRBD2 (5 bases each). Germline V gives CDR1 MGHDK, CDR2 SYGVNS. This CDR3 is 17 amino acids long. With 3 bases removed from V and 4 bases from J, the gap between germline ends came to 22 bases.

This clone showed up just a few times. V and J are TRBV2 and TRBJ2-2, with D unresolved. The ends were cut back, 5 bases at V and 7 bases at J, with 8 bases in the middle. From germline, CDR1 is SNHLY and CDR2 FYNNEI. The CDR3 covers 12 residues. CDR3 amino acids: CASSLDIGELFF. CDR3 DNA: TGTGCCAGCAGTTTAGATATCGGGGAGCTGTTTTTT.

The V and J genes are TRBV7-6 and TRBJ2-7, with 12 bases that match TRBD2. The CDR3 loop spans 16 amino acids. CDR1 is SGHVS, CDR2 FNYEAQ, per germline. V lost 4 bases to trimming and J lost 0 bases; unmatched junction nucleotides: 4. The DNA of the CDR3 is TGTGCCAGCAGCTCTCTGACTAGCGGGAGCTCCTACGAGCAGTACTTC. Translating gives CASSSLTSGSSYEQYF.